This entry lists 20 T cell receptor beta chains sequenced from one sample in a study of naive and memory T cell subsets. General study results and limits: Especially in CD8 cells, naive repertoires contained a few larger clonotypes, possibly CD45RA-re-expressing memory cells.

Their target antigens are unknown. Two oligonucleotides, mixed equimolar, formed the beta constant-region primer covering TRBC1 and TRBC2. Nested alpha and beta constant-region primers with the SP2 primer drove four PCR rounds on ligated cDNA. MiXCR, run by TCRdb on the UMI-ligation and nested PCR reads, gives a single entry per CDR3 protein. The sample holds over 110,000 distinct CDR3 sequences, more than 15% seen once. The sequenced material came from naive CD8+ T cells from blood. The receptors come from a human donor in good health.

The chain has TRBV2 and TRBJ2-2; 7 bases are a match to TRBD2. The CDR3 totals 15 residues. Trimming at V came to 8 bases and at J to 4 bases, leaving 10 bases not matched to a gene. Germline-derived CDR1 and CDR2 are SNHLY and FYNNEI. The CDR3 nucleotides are TGTGCCAGCCCGAGGGGAGGGAAGAGCACCGGGGAGCTGTTTTTT. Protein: CASPRGGKSTGELFF.

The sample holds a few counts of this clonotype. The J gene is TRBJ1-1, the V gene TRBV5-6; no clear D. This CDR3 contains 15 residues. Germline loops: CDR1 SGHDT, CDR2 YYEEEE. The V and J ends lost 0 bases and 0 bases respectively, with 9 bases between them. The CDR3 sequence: CASSLESYMNTEAFF. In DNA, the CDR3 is TGTGCCAGCAGCTTGGAAAGTTACATGAACACTGAAGCTTTCTTT. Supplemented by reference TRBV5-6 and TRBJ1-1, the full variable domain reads DAGVTQSPTHLIKTRGQQVTLRCSPKSGHDTVSWYQQALGQGPQFIFQYYEEEERQRGNFPDRFSGHQFPNYSSELNVNALLLGDSALYLCASSLESYMNTEAFFGQGTRLTVV.

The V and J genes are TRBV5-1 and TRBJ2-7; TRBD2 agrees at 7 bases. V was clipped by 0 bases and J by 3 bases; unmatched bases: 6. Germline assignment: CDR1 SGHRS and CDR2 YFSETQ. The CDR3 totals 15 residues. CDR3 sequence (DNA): TGCGCCAGCAGCTTGGGCGGGAGTAAATACTACGAGCAGTACTTC. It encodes CASSLGGSKYYEQYF.

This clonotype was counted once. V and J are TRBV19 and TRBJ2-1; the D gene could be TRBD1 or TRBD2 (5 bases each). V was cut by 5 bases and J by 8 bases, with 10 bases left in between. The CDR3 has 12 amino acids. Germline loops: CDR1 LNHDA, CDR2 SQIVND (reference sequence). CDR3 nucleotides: TGTGCCAGTAGTTACCGGGGCGATGAGCAGTTCTTC. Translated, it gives CASSYRGDEQFF.

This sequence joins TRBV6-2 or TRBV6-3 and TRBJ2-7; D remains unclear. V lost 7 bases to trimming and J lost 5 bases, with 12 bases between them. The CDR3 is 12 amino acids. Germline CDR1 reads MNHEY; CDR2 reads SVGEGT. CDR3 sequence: CASTPPGDEQYF. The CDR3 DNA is TGTGCCAGCACCCCCCCGGGTGACGAGCAGTACTTC.

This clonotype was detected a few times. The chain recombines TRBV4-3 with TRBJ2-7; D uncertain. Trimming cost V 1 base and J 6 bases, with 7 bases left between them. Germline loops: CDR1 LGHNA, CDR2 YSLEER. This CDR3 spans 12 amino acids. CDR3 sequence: CASSQGRREQYF. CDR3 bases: TGCGCCAGCAGCCAAGGCAGGCGCGAGCAGTACTTC.

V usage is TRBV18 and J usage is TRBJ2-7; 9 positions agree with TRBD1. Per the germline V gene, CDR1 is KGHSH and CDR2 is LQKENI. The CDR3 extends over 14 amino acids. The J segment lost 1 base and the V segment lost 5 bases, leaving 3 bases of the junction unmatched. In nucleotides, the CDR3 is TGTGCCAGCTCAACCGGGACAGGGTCCTACGAGCAGTACTTC. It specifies CASSTGTGSYEQYF.

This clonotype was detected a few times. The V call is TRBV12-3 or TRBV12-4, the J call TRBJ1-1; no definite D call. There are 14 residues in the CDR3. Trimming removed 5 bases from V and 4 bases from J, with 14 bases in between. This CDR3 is CASSPWDSGTEAFF. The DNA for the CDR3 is TGTGCCAGCAGTCCCTGGGATTCCGGCACTGAAGCTTTCTTT.

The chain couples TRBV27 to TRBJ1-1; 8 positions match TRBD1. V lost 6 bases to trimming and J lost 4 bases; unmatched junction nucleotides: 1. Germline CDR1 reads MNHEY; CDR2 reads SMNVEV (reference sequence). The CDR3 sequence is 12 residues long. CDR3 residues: CASRTGATEAFF. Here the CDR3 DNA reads TGTGCCAGCAGGACAGGGGCCACTGAAGCTTTCTTT.

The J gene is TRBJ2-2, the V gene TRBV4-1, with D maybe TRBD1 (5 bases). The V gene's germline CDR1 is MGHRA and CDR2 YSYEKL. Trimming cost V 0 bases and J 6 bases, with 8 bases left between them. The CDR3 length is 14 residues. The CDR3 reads CASSQEGRSGELFF. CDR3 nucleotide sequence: TGCGCCAGCAGCCAAGAGGGGCGGTCCGGGGAGCTGTTTTTT.

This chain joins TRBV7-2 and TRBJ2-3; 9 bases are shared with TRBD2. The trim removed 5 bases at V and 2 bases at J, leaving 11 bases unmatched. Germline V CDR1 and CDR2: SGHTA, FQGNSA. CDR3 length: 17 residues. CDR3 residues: CASSADLSSGITDTQYF. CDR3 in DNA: TGTGCCAGCAGCGCAGACCTGTCTAGCGGGATCACAGATACGCAGTATTTT.

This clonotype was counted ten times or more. CDR3 sequence: CASSQGQGRINEKLFF. The DNA for the CDR3 is TGCGCCAGCAGCCAAGGACAGGGTCGGATTAATGAAAAACTGTTTTTT. The chain couples TRBV5-1 to TRBJ1-4; TRBD1 aligns across 8 bases. The CDR3 is 16 residues long. V shed 4 bases and J 4 bases; nucleotides not matched to a gene: 9. The germline gives CDR1 SGHRS, CDR2 YFSETQ.

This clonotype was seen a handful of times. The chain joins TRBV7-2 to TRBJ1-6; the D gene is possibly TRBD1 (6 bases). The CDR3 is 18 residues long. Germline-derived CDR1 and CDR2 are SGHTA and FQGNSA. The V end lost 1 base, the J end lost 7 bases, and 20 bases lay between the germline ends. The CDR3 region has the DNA TGTGCCAGCAGCTTAGTGGCCCACTCCGGGGGCGAGAATTCACCCCTCCACTTT. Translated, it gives CASSLVAHSGGENSPLHF.

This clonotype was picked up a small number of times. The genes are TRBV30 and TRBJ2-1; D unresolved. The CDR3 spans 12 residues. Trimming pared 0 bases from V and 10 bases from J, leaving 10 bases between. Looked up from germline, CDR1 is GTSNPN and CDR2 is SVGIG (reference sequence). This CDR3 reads CAWSVSGLEQFF. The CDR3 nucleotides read TGTGCCTGGAGTGTATCAGGTCTCGAGCAGTTCTTC.

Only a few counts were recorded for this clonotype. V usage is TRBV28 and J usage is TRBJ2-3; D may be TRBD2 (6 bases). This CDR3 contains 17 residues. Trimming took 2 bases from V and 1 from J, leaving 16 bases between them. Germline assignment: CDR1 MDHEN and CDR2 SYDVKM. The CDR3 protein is CASSLPREVWGTDTQYF. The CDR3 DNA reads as TGTGCCAGCAGTTTACCCAGGGAGGTGTGGGGCACAGATACGCAGTATTTT.

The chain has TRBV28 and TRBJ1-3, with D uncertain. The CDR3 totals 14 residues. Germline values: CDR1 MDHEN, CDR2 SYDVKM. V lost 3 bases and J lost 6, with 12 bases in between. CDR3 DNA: TGTGCCAGCAGTTTTGTGGGTTTGGAAAACACCATATATTTT. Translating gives CASSFVGLENTIYF.

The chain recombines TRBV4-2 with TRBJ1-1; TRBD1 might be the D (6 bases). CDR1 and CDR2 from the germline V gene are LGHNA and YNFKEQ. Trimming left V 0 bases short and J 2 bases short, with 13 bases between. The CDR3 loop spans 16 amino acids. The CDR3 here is CASSQDPGARNTEAFF. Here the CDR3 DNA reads TGTGCCAGCAGCCAAGATCCGGGGGCTCGAAACACTGAAGCTTTCTTT.

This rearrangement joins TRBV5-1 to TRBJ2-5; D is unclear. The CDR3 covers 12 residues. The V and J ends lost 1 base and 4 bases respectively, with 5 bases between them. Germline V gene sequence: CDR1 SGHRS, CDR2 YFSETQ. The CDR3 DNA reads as TGCGCCAGCAGCTTGTTCACAGAGACCCAGTACTTC. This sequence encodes CASSLFTETQYF.

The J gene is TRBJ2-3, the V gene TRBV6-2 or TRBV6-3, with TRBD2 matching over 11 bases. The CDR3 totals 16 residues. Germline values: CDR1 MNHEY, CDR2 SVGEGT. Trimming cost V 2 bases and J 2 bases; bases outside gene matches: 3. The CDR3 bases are TGTGCCAGCAGTTACGAACTAGCGGGGGCCACAGATACGCAGTATTTT. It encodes CASSYELAGATDTQYF.

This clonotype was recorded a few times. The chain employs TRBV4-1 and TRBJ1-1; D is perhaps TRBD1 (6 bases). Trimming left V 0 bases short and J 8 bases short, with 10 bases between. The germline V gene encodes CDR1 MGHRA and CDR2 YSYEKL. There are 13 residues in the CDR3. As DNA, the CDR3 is TGCGCCAGCAGCCAAGAAAACCAGGGGGAAGCTTTCTTT. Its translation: CASSQENQGEAFF.